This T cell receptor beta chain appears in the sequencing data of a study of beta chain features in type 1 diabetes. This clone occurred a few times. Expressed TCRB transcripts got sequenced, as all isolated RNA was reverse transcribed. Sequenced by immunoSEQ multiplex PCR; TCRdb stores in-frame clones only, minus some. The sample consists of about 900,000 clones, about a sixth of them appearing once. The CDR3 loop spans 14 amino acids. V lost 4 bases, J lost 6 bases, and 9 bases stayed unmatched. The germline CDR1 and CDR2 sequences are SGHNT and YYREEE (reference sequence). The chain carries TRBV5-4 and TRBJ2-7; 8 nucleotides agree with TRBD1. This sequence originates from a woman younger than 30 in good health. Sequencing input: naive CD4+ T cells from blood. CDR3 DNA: TGTGCCAGCAGCCCAGGACAGGGCCCGGCCGAGCAGTACTTC. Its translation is CASSPGQGPAEQYF. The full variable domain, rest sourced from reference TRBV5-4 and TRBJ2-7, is ETGVTQSPTHLIKTRGQQVTLRCSSQSGHNTVSWYQQALGQGPQFIFQYYREEENGRGNFPPRFSGLQFPNYSSELNVNALELDDSALYLCASSPGQGPAEQYFGPGTRLTVT.